This entry lists 6 T cell receptor beta chains sequenced from one sample in a study of T cells in Graves' hyperthyroidism and ophthalmopathy. TCR beta CDR3 regions were amplified from RNA. The study used the HTBI primer set for a first-round RT-PCR of the TCR CDR3. One entry per CDR3 protein results from TCRdb running MiXCR on the multiplex PCR reads. The table records about 640,000 distinct CDR3 sequences, around 20% of them present only once. The sequencing input was blood. These receptors all stem from a man aged 30-40 years with Graves' ophthalmopathy.

This clonotype was recorded at least ten times. The rearrangement uses TRBV7-2 and TRBJ2-2; TRBD2 matches at 10 bases. The CDR3 loop spans 17 amino acids. The V gene end was trimmed by 5 bases and the J gene end by 5 bases; junction bases not matched to a gene: 11. Germline V gene data show CDR1 as SGHTA and CDR2 as FQGNSA. Here the CDR3 reads CASSPLAGALRTGELFF. DNA of the CDR3: TGTGCCAGCAGCCCCCTAGCGGGGGCACTGAGAACCGGGGAGCTGTTTTTT.

This clonotype came up a few times. V and J are TRBV11-2 and TRBJ2-1, with 8 bases fitting TRBD2. Germline lookup yields CDR1 SGHAT and CDR2 FQNNGV. The CDR3 is 14 amino acids. Trimming took 3 bases from V and 6 from J; bases not matched to a gene: 4. As DNA, the CDR3 is TGTGCCAGCAGCTTCGCGGGAGGTTTCAATGAGCAGTTCTTC. Translation: CASSFAGGFNEQFF.

This clonotype has a handful of counts. The chain links TRBV4-2 to TRBJ1-1; 9 bases match TRBD1. The CDR3 sequence is 15 residues long. In germline, CDR1 is LGHNA, CDR2 YNFKEQ. V lost 1 base to trimming and J lost 5 bases; unmatched junction nucleotides: 5. CDR3 residues: CASSQVGTGQTEAFF. For the CDR3, the DNA is TGTGCCAGCAGCCAAGTAGGGACAGGGCAAACTGAAGCTTTCTTT.

This clonotype was counted many times. The chain employs TRBV6-1 and TRBJ2-7; D gene uncertain. The CDR3 loop spans 10 amino acids. The germline V and J ends were trimmed by 4 bases and 2 bases, with 0 bases remaining between them. Germline loops: CDR1 MNHNS, CDR2 SASEGT. This CDR3 reads CASSAYEQYF. CDR3 nucleotide sequence: TGTGCCAGCAGTGCCTACGAGCAGTACTTC.

This clonotype has a count of ten or more. The rearrangement joins TRBV11-3 to TRBJ2-1; no clear D gene. V gave up 5 bases and J gave up 5 bases, with 7 bases separating them. Germline loops: CDR1 SGHNT, CDR2 YENEEA. This CDR3 contains 12 residues. The CDR3 DNA reads as TGTGCCAGCAGCAAGGCACACAATGAGCAGTTCTTC. Protein sequence: CASSKAHNEQFF. Combining the CDR3 with reference TRBV11-3 and TRBJ2-1 gives the whole variable domain EAGVVQSPRYKIIEKKQPVAFWCNPISGHNTLYWYLQNLGQGPELLIRYENEEAVDDSQLPKDRFSAERLKGVDSTLKIQPAELGDSAVYLCASSKAHNEQFFGPGTRLTVL.

The genes are TRBV7-2 and TRBJ1-2; D is ambiguous. The CDR3 covers 15 residues. V dropped 1 base and J dropped 8 bases, with 17 bases sitting between them. Germline V CDR1 and CDR2: SGHTA, FQGNSA. CDR3 nucleotides: TGTGCCAGCAGCTTAGAGGTGGCGGGTACTGGGGGCTACACCTTC. Amino acids: CASSLEVAGTGGYTF. Full variable domain (remainder filled in from reference TRBV7-2 and TRBJ1-2): GAGVSQSPSNKVTEKGKDVELRCDPISGHTALYWYRQSLGQGLEFLIYFQGNSAPDKSGLPSDRFSAERTGGSVSTLTIQRTQQEDSAVYLCASSLEVAGTGGYTFGSGTRLTVV.